This T cell receptor (beta chain) comes out of a study of somatic mutations in cytotoxic T cells in rheumatoid arthritis. On the study more broadly: Patient blood, over 25 ml in EDTA, was obtained immediately after diagnosis and prior to the start of any treatment. Overall study findings and caveats: Antigens recognized by the expanded CD8+ clones were unknown.

Measured with immunoSEQ multiplex PCR; TCRdb has only the in-frame clones, and not every one. The sample has almost 15,000 clones; about three quarters are singletons. The study pulled out CD4+ and CD8+ cells with positive magnetic bead selection and then checked their purity by flow cytometry. There are 12 residues in the CDR3. Germline V lookup: CDR1 SNHLY, CDR2 FYNNEI. V gave up 6 bases and J gave up 3 bases, with 8 bases separating them. Worth noting for this clone: Its specificity is not known.

This sequence joins TRBV2 and TRBJ2-5; D ambiguous. What was sequenced was CD8+ T cells sorted from blood. This sequence originates from an adult with rheumatoid arthritis. This CDR3 reads CASSPWEETQYF. CDR3 coding DNA: TGTGCCAGCAGCCCCTGGGAAGAGACCCAGTACTTC.